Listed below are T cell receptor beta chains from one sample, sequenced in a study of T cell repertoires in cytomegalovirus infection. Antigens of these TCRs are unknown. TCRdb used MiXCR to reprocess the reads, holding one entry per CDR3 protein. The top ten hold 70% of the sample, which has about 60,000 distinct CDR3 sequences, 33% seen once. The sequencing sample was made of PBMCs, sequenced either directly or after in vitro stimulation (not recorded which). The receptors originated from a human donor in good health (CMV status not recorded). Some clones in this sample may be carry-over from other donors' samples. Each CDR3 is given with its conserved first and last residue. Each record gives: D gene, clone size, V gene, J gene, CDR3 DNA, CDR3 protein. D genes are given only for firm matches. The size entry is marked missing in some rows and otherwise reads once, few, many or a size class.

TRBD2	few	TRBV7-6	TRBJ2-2	TGTGCCAGCAGCTTAGCGAGCGGGATCAGGAATATCGGGGAGCTGTTTTTT	CASSLASGIRNIGELFF
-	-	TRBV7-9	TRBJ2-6	TGTGCCAGCAGCTTAGCGCTCGGCTCTGGGGCCAACGTCCTGACTTTC	CASSLALGSGANVLTF
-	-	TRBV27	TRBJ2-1	TGTGCCAGCAGTTTGTCAGGACTACCATACAATGAGCAGTTCTTC	CASSLSGLPYNEQFF
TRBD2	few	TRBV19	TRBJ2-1	TGTGCCAGTACCCTCACCGGGGGGGCCTCCTACAATGAGCAGTTCTTC	CASTLTGGASYNEQFF
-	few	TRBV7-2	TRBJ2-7	TGTGCCAGCACCTGGGACGCACTATCCTACGAGCAGTACTTC	CASTWDALSYEQYF
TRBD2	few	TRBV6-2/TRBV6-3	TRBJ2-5	TGTGCCAGCAGTTACAACCCGGGAGGGTTTGAATCGGAGACCCAGTACTTC	CASSYNPGGFESETQYF
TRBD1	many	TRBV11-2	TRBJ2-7	TGTGCCAGCAGCCGACAGGGCTACGAGCAGTACTTC	CASSRQGYEQYF
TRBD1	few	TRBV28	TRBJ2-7	TGTGCCAGCAGCCCGATAACAGGGGGCCTTATCTACGAGCAGTACTTC	CASSPITGGLIYEQYF
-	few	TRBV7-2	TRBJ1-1	TGTGCCAGCAGCCTCAGACAGATACCGAACACTGAAGCTTTCTTT	CASSLRQIPNTEAFF
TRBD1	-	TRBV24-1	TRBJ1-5	TGTGCCACCAGTAAGGGACAGGGGGTTAATCAGCCCCAGCATTTT	CATSKGQGVNQPQHF
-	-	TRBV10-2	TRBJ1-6	TGCGCCAGCAGTGAGCCCAATTCACCCCTCCACTTT	CASSEPNSPLHF
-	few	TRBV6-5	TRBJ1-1	TGTGCCAGCAGTTACTCGAGGCAGGTGACCCTGAACACTGAAGCTTTCTTT	CASSYSRQVTLNTEAFF
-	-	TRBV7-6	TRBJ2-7	TGTGCCAGCAGCCCCTCGCAGGGGTTGAATTACGAGCAGTACTTC	CASSPSQGLNYEQYF
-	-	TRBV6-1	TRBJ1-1	TGTGCCAGCAGACACGCCGGGGTGAAAGGGAGGAACACTGAAGCTTTCTTT	CASRHAGVKGRNTEAFF
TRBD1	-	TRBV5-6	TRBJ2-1	TGTGCCAGCAGCTTCGGGACAGGGTTATACAATGAGCAGTTCTTC	CASSFGTGLYNEQFF
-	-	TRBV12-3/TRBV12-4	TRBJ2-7	TGTGCCAGCAGTTTCTCCGGGACAACCTACGAGCAGTACTTC	CASSFSGTTYEQYF
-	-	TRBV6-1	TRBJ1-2	TGTGCCAGCAGTTTGGGCCGGACTTATGGCTACACCTTC	CASSLGRTYGYTF
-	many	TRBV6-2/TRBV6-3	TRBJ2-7	TGTGCCAGCAGTTACGGTGGCGGTCCCTACGAGCAGTACTTC	CASSYGGGPYEQYF
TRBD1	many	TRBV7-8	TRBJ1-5	TGTGCCAGCAGCTTTACTCAGGGGGGAGATCAGCCCCAGCATTTT	CASSFTQGGDQPQHF
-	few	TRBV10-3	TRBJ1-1	TGTGCCATCAGTTTCGGAAACACTGAAGCTTTCTTT	CAISFGNTEAFF
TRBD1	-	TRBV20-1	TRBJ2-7	TGCAGTGCTAGAGATTCCGGACAGGGGGTTCAGAACGAGCAGTACTTC	CSARDSGQGVQNEQYF
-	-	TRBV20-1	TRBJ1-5	TGCAGTGCTAGCCCATCGGGGGCGGATCAGCCCCAGCATTTT	CSASPSGADQPQHF
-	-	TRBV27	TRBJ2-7	TGTGCCAGCAGTTTAAGGCGGAGGGCCGCCCTCGAACAGTACTTC	CASSLRRRAALEQYF
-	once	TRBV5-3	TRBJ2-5	TGTGCCAGCACTACCGGATCTCAAGAGACCCAGTACTTC	CASTTGSQETQYF
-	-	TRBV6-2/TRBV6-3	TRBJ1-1	TGTGCCAGCATGTTGGGTTGGGTCACTGAAGCTTTCTTT	CASMLGWVTEAFF
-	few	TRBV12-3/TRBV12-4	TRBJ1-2	TGTGCCAGCAGTTCCACCCGACAGGCCAACTATGGCTACACCTTC	CASSSTRQANYGYTF